The next 27 T cell receptor beta chains were all read from a single sample in a study of blood T cell repertoires in COVID-19. Profiled with immunoSEQ multiplex PCR; TCRdb holds only in-frame clones, not every one. The repertoire includes approximately 300,000 clones, around 89% of them detected once, and roughly 6.5% sits in the top ten. Specimen: peripheral blood. These receptors all come from a man aged 18 to 35 who had recovered from COVID-19.

The rearrangement uses TRBV3-1 (or the pseudogene TRBV3-2) and TRBJ1-5, with no clear D. V lost 0 bases and J 3 bases, leaving 9 bases between the germline ends. There are 15 residues in the CDR3. From germline, CDR1 is LGHDT and CDR2 YNNKEL (reference sequence). CDR3 DNA: TGTGCCAGCAGCCAAGATCACGGGGACAATCAGCCCCAGCATTTT. It is translated as CASSQDHGDNQPQHF.

The chain joins TRBV5-1 to TRBJ2-7, with a weak D call TRBD2 (6 bases). Looked up from germline, CDR1 is SGHRS and CDR2 is YFSETQ. There are 15 residues in the CDR3. Trimming shortened V by 3 bases and J by 0 bases, and 13 bases separated the two germline ends. The CDR3, as DNA: TGCGCCAGCAGCTGGGCGGGGACCATCTCCTACGAGCAGTACTTC. Translated, it gives CASSWAGTISYEQYF.

The rearrangement links TRBV14 to TRBJ1-1; TRBD1 agrees at 7 bases. Germline V lookup: CDR1 SGHDN, CDR2 FVKESK. The CDR3 contains 15 residues. Trimming cost V 2 bases and J 1 base; bases outside gene matches: 4. CDR3 protein: CASSQLDRWNTEAFF. The CDR3 DNA reads as TGTGCCAGCAGCCAATTGGACAGGTGGAACACTGAAGCTTTCTTT.

The chain combines TRBV27 with TRBJ1-1; D is unresolved. V lost 0 bases and J 0 bases, leaving 11 bases between the germline ends. CDR1 is MNHEY, CDR2 SMNVEV, per germline (reference sequence). This CDR3 contains 16 residues. Here the CDR3 DNA reads TGTGCCAGCAGTTTATCGCTCGGCACTATGAACACTGAAGCTTTCTTT. Translated, it gives CASSLSLGTMNTEAFF.

CDR3 bases: TGCAGCGTTGACTTTGGGCGAGTCTCCTACAATGAGCAGTTCTTC. It yields the protein CSVDFGRVSYNEQFF. The chain links TRBV29-1 to TRBJ2-1; no clear D gene. This CDR3 is 15 amino acids long. CDR1 is SQVTM, CDR2 ANQGSEA, per germline. The V end was cut by 3 bases, the J end by 0 bases, with 12 bases between.

This chain links TRBV6-2 or TRBV6-3 with TRBJ1-2; 9 positions match TRBD1. Per germline, CDR1 MNHEY and CDR2 SVGEGT. Trimming at V came to 5 bases and at J to 4 bases, leaving 8 bases not matched to a gene. The length of the CDR3 is 15 residues. The CDR3 sequence: CASSQTGGDIYGYTF. CDR3 nucleotide sequence: TGTGCCAGCAGTCAAACAGGGGGCGATATCTATGGCTACACCTTC.

V gene TRBV13 combines with J gene TRBJ2-2, with 9 positions matching TRBD2. V was pared by 1 base and J by 4 bases, with 13 bases of the junction left unmatched. CDR1 and CDR2 from the germline V gene are PRHDT and FYEKMQ (reference sequence). The CDR3 is 19 amino acids. The CDR3 bases are TGTGCCAGCAGCTTAGTGGGCCTAGCGGGGCCTTTGATCACCGGGGAGCTGTTTTTT. Translated, it gives CASSLVGLAGPLITGELFF.

A few counts support this clone. The rearrangement links TRBV5-4 to TRBJ1-2, with a tentative D call TRBD1 (6 bases). Trimming took 0 bases from V and 3 from J, leaving 15 bases between them. The CDR3 has 16 residues. Germline loops: CDR1 SGHNT, CDR2 YYREEE (reference sequence). The chain's CDR3 is CASSLVGVQGYYGYTF. DNA of the CDR3: TGTGCCAGCAGCTTGGTGGGGGTACAGGGCTACTATGGCTACACCTTC.

The chain is built from TRBV2 and TRBJ1-6; no firm D call. The germline CDR1 and CDR2 sequences are SNHLY and FYNNEI. Trimming shortened V by 2 bases and J by 17 bases, and 10 bases separated the two germline ends. The CDR3 extends over 11 amino acids. CDR3 bases: TGTGCCAGCAGTGAATACAGCCTCTTCCACTTT. Amino acids: CASSEYSLFHF.

With respect to this clone: This CDR3 is also generated by other DNA sequences in the sample. The V and J genes are TRBV6-5 and TRBJ1-1, with TRBD1 matching 8 bases. J gave up 2 bases and V 6 bases, and 5 bases lay outside the gene matches. CDR3 length equals 14 residues. Per the germline V gene, CDR1 is MNHEY and CDR2 is SVGAGI. CDR3 in DNA: TGTGCCAGCAGGCTCGGACAGGGAAACACTGAAGCTTTCTTT. It specifies CASRLGQGNTEAFF.

This rearrangement joins TRBV6-2 or TRBV6-3 to TRBJ1-6, with D maybe TRBD1 (5 bases). Deletions cut 2 bases from V and 0 bases from J, with 11 bases between. Germline values: CDR1 MNHEY, CDR2 SVGEGT. The CDR3 totals 17 residues. CDR3 sequence (DNA): TGTGCCAGCAGTTACCTAGGACAAAGCTCCTATAATTCACCCCTCCACTTT. Protein: CASSYLGQSSYNSPLHF.

The V and J genes are TRBV27 and TRBJ2-7, with D perhaps matching TRBD1 (6 bases). This CDR3 spans 15 amino acids. CDR1 MNHEY and CDR2 SMNVEV come from the germline V gene (reference sequence). V lost 5 bases, J lost 3 bases, and 17 bases lay in between. The CDR3 DNA reads as TGTGCCAGCAGTCCTGGGATCGGACAGAACTACGAGCAGTACTTC. This encodes CASSPGIGQNYEQYF.

The chain recombines TRBV19 with TRBJ1-1, with D perhaps matching TRBD1 (6 bases). With 7 bases removed from V and 0 bases from J, the gap between germline ends came to 15 bases. Germline V lookup: CDR1 LNHDA, CDR2 SQIVND (reference sequence). This CDR3 is built from 15 residues. CDR3 DNA: TGTGCCAGTACATGGGGGCCCCTTATGAACACTGAAGCTTTCTTT. The encoded protein is CASTWGPLMNTEAFF. The full variable domain, in which reference TRBV19 and TRBJ1-1 provide the parts outside the CDR3, is DGGITQSPKYLFRKEGQNVTLSCEQNLNHDAMYWYRQDPGQGLRLIYYSQIVNDFQKGDIAEGYSVSREKKESFPLTVTSAQKNPTAFYLCASTWGPLMNTEAFFGQGTRLTVV.

J is TRBJ2-7 and V is TRBV4-1, with 7 nucleotides matching TRBD1. The junction had 8 bases not matched to a gene; V was cut back by 4 bases and J by 5 bases. The CDR3 runs 14 residues. CDR1 MGHRA and CDR2 YSYEKL come from the germline V gene. CDR3 in DNA: TGCGCCAGCAGCCCCGCGACAGGGACCCACGAGCAGTACTTC. It is translated as CASSPATGTHEQYF.

The chain couples TRBV5-8 to TRBJ2-1; D unresolved. Germline V gene lookup returns CDR1 SGHTS and CDR2 YDEGEE. There are 17 residues in the CDR3. Trimming left V 2 bases short and J 3 bases short, with 18 bases between. The CDR3 loop reads CASSFGIDSPYYNEQFF. CDR3 bases: TGTGCCAGCAGCTTTGGCATAGATAGCCCCTACTACAATGAGCAGTTCTTC. Supplemented by reference TRBV5-8 and TRBJ2-1, the full variable domain reads EAGVTQSPTHLIKTRGQQATLRCSPISGHTSVYWYQQALGLGLQFLLWYDEGEERNRGNFPPRFSGRQFPNYSSELNVNALELEDSALYLCASSFGIDSPYYNEQFFGPGTRLTVL.

The CDR3 DNA follows: TGTGCCAGCAGGGACAGCGTCAATCAGCCCCAGCATTTT. Translating gives CASRDSVNQPQHF. V gene TRBV6-5 combines with J gene TRBJ1-5; D possibly corresponds to TRBD1 (6 bases). Trimming stripped 6 bases from V and 3 bases from J, with 9 bases between. The CDR3 sequence is 13 residues long. Germline CDR1 MNHEY, CDR2 SVGAGI.

V gene TRBV5-1 combines with J gene TRBJ2-3; 12 bases agree with TRBD2. The germline CDR1 and CDR2 sequences are SGHRS and YFSETQ. V shed 4 bases, J shed 5 bases, and the junction held 14 bases outside the gene matches. This CDR3 comprises 18 residues. CDR3 sequence reads: CASSPRASGGVSRDTQYF. The CDR3 bases are TGCGCCAGCAGCCCTCGAGCTAGCGGGGGGGTTAGTAGAGATACGCAGTATTTT.

The J gene is TRBJ1-1, the V gene TRBV5-1; maybe TRBD1 (5 bases). The germline V gene encodes CDR1 SGHRS and CDR2 YFSETQ. V was shortened by 6 bases and J by 1 base, with 16 bases between the two germline ends. There are 15 residues in the CDR3. CDR3 amino acids: CASTTGYRPNTEAFF. The CDR3, as DNA: TGCGCCAGCACCACTGGGTACAGGCCGAACACTGAAGCTTTCTTT.

This rearrangement joins TRBV2 to TRBJ1-4; D remains ambiguous. The V end was cut by 2 bases, the J end by 5 bases, with 6 bases between. The germline V gene encodes CDR1 SNHLY and CDR2 FYNNEI. CDR3 size: 13 residues. The CDR3, as DNA: TGTGCCAGCAGTGAACAACTCAATGAAAAACTGTTTTTT. This codes for CASSEQLNEKLFF.

This chain connects TRBV4-3 to TRBJ2-5; 8 bases map to TRBD1. Germline CDR1 and CDR2: LGHNA and YSLEER. This CDR3 contains 15 residues. The V and J ends lost 0 bases and 5 bases, in that order; junction bases with no gene match: 5. The CDR3 here is CASSQDLNRGETQYF. As DNA, the CDR3 is TGCGCCAGCAGCCAAGATTTAAACAGGGGGGAGACCCAGTACTTC.

V gene TRBV6-5 combines with J gene TRBJ2-1; the D gene is possibly TRBD1 (6 bases). Trimming took 0 bases from V and 8 from J, leaving 8 bases between them. CDR1 MNHEY and CDR2 SVGAGI come from the germline V gene. The CDR3 spans 13 residues. CDR3 amino acids: CASSYSQGDEQFF. The CDR3, as DNA: TGTGCCAGCAGTTACTCACAGGGAGATGAGCAGTTCTTC.

V usage is TRBV7-6 and J usage is TRBJ2-1; perhaps TRBD1 as D (6 bases). The germline V and J ends were trimmed by 5 bases and 4 bases, with 27 bases remaining between them. Looked up from germline, CDR1 is SGHVS and CDR2 is FNYEAQ. This CDR3 region has 19 residues. This CDR3 is CASSLIGVRIRTEYNEQFF. The CDR3 region has the DNA TGTGCCAGCAGCCTAATAGGGGTAAGGATCAGGACAGAATACAATGAGCAGTTCTTC. The variable domain in full, with the rest retrieved from reference TRBV7-6 and TRBJ2-1, is GAGVSQSPRYKVTKRGQDVALRCDPISGHVSLYWYRQALGQGPEFLTYFNYEAQQDKSGLPNDRFSAERPEGSISTLTIQRTEQRDSAMYRCASSLIGVRIRTEYNEQFFGPGTRLTVL.

The chain couples TRBV7-9 to TRBJ1-1, with D hard to call. V gave up 5 bases and J gave up 1 base, with 11 bases separating them. Germline values: CDR1 SEHNR, CDR2 FQNEAQ (reference sequence). The CDR3 totals 14 residues. The CDR3 is CASSRQSGNTEAFF. The CDR3 DNA is TGTGCCAGCAGCCGTCAATCGGGGAACACTGAAGCTTTCTTT.

J is TRBJ1-2 and V is TRBV10-3; tentatively, D is TRBD1 (6 bases). Germline CDR1 reads ENHRY; CDR2 reads SYGVKD. The V end lost 7 bases, the J end lost 2 bases, and 11 bases lay between the germline ends. The CDR3 extends over 13 amino acids. CDR3 DNA sequence: TGTGCCATCACCCGACAGGAGAACTATGGCTACACCTTC. Translated: CAITRQENYGYTF.

The rearrangement uses TRBV4-1 and TRBJ2-1; 9 nucleotides match TRBD1. Per the germline V gene, CDR1 is MGHRA and CDR2 is YSYEKL. V shed 3 bases, J shed 8 bases, and the junction held 5 bases outside the gene matches. The CDR3 is 14 amino acids. CDR3 DNA sequence: TGCGCCAGCAGCCAGTATACAGGGGGCGATGAGCAGTTCTTC. Translated, it gives CASSQYTGGDEQFF.

This clone turned up a few times. The chain couples TRBV5-6 to TRBJ1-1; TRBD1 agrees at 9 bases. J was trimmed by 5 bases and V by 4 bases; bases with no gene match: 6. The CDR3 extends over 14 amino acids. Germline V gene sequence: CDR1 SGHDT, CDR2 YYEEEE. The CDR3 region is CASSRTGDGTEAFF. The CDR3 DNA reads TGTGCCAGCAGCAGGACAGGGGATGGAACTGAAGCTTTCTTT.

Only one count was recorded for this clone. The CDR3 sequence is CASSLGRGERNTEAFF. In DNA form, the CDR3 reads TGTGCCAGCAGCTTAGGACGGGGGGAGAGGAACACTGAAGCTTTCTTT. The chain couples TRBV7-8 to TRBJ1-1, with D possibly TRBD1 on 5 matching bases. V was shortened by 1 base and J by 1 base, with 13 bases between the two germline ends. The germline V gene encodes CDR1 SGHVS and CDR2 FQNEAQ. This CDR3 has 16 residues.